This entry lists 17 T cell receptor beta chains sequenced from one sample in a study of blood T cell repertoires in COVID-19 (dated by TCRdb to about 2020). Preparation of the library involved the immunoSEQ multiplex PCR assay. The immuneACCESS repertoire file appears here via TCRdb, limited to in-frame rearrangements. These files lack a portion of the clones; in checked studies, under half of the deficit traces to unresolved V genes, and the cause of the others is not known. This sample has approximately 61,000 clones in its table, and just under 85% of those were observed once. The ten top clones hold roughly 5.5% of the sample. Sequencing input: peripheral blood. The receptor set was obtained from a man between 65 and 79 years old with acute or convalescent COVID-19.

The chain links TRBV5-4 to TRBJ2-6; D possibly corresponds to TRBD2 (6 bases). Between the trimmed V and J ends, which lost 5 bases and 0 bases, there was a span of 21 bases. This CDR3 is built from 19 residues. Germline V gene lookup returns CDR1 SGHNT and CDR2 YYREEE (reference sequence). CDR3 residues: CASRAGLGIPNSGANVLTF. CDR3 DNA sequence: TGTGCCAGCAGGGCGGGACTCGGCATCCCAAACTCTGGGGCCAACGTCCTGACTTTC.

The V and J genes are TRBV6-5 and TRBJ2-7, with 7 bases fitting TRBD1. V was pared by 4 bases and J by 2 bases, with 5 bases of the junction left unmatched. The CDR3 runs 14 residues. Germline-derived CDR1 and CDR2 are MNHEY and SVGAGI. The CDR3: CASSSGTATYEQYF. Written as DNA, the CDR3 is TGTGCCAGCAGTTCCGGGACAGCTACCTACGAGCAGTACTTC.

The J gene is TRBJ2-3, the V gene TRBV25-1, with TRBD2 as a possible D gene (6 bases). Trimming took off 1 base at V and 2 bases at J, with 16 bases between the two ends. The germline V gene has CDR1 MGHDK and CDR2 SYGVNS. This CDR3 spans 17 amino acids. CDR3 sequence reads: CASSESEWRGNTDTQYF. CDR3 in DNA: TGTGCCAGCAGTGAATCTGAATGGCGGGGAAACACAGATACGCAGTATTTT.

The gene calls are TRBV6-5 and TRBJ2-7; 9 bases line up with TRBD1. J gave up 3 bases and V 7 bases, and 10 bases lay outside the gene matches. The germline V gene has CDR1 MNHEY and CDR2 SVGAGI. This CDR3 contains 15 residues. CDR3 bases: TGTGCCAGCACCTTATCCGGGACAGGGTACTACGAGCAGTACTTC. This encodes CASTLSGTGYYEQYF.

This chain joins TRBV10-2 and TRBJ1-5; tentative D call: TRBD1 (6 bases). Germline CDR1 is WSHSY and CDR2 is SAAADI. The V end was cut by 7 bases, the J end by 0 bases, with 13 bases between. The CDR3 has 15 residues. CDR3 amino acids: CASTGDPYSNQPQHF. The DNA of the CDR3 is TGCGCCAGCACAGGGGACCCATATAGCAATCAGCCCCAGCATTTT.

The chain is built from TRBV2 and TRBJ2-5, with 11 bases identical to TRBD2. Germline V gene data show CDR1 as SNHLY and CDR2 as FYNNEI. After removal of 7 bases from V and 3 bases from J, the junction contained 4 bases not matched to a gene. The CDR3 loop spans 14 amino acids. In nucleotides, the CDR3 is TGTGCCAGCAACTTACTAGCGGGGGAAGAGACCCAGTACTTC. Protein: CASNLLAGEETQYF.

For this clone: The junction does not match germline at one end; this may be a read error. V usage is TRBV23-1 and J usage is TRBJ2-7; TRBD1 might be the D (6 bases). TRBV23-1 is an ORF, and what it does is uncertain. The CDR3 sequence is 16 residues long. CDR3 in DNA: TGCGCCAGCAGTCAATCGGCCGGGACATTTTCCTACGAGCAGCACTTC. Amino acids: CASSQSAGTFSYEQHF.

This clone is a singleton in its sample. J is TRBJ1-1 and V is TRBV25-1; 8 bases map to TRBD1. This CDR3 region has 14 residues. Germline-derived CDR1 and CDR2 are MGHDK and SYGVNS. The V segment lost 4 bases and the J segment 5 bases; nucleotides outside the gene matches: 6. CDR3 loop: CASSVTGGWTEAFF. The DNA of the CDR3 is TGTGCCAGCAGTGTTACAGGGGGGTGGACTGAAGCTTTCTTT.

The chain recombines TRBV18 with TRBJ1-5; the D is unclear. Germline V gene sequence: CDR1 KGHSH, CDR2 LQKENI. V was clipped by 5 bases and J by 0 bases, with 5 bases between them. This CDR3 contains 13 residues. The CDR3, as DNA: TGTGCCAGCTCATCAGATAGCAATCAGCCCCAGCATTTT. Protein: CASSSDSNQPQHF.

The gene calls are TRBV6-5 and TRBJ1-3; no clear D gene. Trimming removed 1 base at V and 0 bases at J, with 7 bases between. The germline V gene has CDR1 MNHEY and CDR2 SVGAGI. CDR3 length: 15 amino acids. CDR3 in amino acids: CASSYYKHSGNTIYF. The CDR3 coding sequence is TGTGCCAGCAGTTACTACAAACACTCTGGAAACACCATATATTTT.

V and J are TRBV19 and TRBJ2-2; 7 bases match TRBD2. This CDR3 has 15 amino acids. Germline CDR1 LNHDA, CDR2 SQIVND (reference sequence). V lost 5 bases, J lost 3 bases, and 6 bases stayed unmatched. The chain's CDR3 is CASSLLSGDTGELFF. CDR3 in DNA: TGTGCCAGTAGTCTACTGAGCGGGGACACCGGGGAGCTGTTTTTT.

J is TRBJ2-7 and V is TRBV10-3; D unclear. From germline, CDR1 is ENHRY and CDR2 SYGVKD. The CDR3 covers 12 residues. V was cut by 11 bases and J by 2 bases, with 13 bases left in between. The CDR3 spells CASGGKTYEQYF. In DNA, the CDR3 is TGTGCCTCCGGCGGCAAGACCTACGAGCAGTACTTC.

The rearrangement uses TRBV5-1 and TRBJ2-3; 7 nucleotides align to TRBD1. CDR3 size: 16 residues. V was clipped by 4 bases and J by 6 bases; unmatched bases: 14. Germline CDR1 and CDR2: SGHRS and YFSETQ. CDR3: CASSPRWGQRTDTQYF. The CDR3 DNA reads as TGCGCCAGCAGCCCCCGGTGGGGACAGAGGACGGATACGCAGTATTTT.

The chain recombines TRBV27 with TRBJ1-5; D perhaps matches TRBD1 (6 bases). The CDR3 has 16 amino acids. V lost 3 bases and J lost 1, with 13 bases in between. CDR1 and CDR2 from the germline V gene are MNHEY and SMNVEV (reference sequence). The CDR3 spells CASSLGRGKSNQPQHF. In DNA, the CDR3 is TGTGCCAGCAGTTTGGGCAGGGGCAAGAGCAATCAGCCCCAGCATTTT.

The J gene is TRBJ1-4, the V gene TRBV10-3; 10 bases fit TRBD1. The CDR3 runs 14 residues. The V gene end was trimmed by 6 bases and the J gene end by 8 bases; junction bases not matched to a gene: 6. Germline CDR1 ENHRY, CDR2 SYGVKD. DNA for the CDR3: TGTGCCATCAGGGGGGACAGGGGAGGGGAAAAACTGTTTTTT. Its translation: CAIRGDRGGEKLFF.

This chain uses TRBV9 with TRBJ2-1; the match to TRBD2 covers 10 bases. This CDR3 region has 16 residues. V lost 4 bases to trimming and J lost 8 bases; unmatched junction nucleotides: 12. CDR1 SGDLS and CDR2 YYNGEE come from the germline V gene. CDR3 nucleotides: TGTGCCAGCAGCTCACTCTCTAGCGGGGGCGGGTATGAGCAGTTCTTC. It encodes CASSSLSSGGGYEQFF.

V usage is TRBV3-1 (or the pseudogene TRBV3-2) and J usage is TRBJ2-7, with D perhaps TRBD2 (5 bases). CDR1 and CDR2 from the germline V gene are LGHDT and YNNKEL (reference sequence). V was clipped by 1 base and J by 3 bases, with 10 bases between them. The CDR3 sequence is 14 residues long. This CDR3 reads CASSQGWEYYEQYF. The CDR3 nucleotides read TGTGCCAGCAGCCAAGGTTGGGAGTACTACGAGCAGTACTTC.